This T cell receptor beta chain was retrieved from a study of blood T cell repertoires in COVID-19. Across the study: From the United States, Italy and Spain came samples of acute and convalescent COVID-19. PBMCs, B-cell-depleted T cells, or T cells were the source of the cDNA or gDNA that made up the material.

Original processing methods: Amplifying reference gene primers gave estimates of nucleated cell counts. The table came from immunoSEQ multiplex PCR; TCRdb's copy has only in-frame clones and leaves some out. D and trimming were read from the DNA, whereas the V and J calls and clone size are those reported in that table. The sample holds 160,000 or so clones, about four fifths seen once. The CDR3 is 16 amino acids. CDR1 is LNHDA, CDR2 SQIVND, per germline (reference sequence). V was pared by 3 bases and J by 0 bases, with 5 bases of the junction left unmatched. Sequenced sample: peripheral blood. The chain is built from TRBV19 and TRBJ1-3, with TRBD1 matching 7 bases. This clonotype was obtained from a woman of 80 years or more with acute or convalescent COVID-19. CDR3 DNA: TGTGCCAGTAGTATCGACGGACAGGCCTCTGGAAACACCATATATTTT. It is translated as CASSIDGQASGNTIYF.